The entry that follows covers one T cell receptor (beta chain) sequence. The sample is drawn from a study of blood T cell repertoires in COVID-19. Study-level information: Collection of acute and convalescent COVID-19 samples took place in the United States, Italy and Spain.

In the original processing: From reference gene primer amplification, estimates of nucleated cell counts were derived. Method: immunoSEQ multiplex PCR; TCRdb's copy keeps in-frame clones and lacks some. The V and J calls and clone size are taken from that table; D and trimming were inferred from the DNA. Of roughly 140,000 clones in the sample, 80% to 85% were seen once. The CDR3 loop spans 16 amino acids. The germline V gene has CDR1 WSHSY and CDR2 SAAADI. Losses at the gene ends were 1 base for V and 7 bases for J; bases not matched to a gene: 6. The chain uses TRBV10-2 and TRBJ1-6; the match to TRBD1 covers 8 bases. The receptor was derived from a human donor in a cohort sampled during active COVID-19. Sequenced input: peripheral blood. The CDR3 is CASSEFPTGENSPLHF. The DNA for the CDR3 is TGCGCCAGCAGTGAGTTCCCGACAGGGGAGAATTCACCCCTCCACTTT.